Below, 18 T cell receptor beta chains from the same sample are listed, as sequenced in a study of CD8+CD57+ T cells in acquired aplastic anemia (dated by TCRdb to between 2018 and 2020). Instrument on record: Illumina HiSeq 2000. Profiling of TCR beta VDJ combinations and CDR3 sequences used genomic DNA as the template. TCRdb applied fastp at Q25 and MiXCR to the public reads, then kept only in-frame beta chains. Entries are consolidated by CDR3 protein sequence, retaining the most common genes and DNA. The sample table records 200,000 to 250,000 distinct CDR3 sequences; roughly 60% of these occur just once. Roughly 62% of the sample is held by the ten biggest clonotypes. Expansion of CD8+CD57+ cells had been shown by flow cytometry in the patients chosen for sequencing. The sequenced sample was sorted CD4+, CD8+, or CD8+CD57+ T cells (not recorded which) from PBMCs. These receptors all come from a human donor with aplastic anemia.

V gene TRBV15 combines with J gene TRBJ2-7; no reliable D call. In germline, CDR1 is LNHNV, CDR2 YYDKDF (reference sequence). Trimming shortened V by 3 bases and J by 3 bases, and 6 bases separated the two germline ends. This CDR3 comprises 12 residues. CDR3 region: CATSRSDYEQYF. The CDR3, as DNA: TGTGCCACCAGCAGGTCGGACTACGAGCAGTACTTC.

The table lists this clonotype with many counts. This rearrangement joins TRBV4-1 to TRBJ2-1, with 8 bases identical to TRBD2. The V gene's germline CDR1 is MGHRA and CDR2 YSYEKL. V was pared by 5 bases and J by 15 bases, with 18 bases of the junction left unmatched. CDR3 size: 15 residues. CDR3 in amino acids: CASSSEDRSGTRRFF. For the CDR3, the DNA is TGCGCCAGCAGCTCAGAGGACCGATCCGGGACTAGACGGTTCTTC.

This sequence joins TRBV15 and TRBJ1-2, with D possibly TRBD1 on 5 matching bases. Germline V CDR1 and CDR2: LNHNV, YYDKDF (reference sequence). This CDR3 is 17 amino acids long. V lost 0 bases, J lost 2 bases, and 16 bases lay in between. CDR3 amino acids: CATSRDLGQGGNYGYTF. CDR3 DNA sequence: TGTGCCACCAGCAGAGATCTGGGGCAGGGCGGGAACTATGGCTACACCTTC.

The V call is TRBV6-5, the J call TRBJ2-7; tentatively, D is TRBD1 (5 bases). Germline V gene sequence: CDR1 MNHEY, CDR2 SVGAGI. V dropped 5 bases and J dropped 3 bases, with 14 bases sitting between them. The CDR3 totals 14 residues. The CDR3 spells CASSERGQGYEQYF. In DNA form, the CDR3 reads TGTGCCAGCAGTGAAAGAGGTCAGGGCTACGAGCAGTACTTC.

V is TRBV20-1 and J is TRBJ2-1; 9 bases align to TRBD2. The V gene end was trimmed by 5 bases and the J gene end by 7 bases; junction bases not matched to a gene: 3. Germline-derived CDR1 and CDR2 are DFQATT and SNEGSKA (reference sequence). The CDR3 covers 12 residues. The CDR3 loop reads CSAQGLANEQFF. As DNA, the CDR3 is TGCAGTGCTCAGGGACTAGCTAATGAGCAGTTCTTC.

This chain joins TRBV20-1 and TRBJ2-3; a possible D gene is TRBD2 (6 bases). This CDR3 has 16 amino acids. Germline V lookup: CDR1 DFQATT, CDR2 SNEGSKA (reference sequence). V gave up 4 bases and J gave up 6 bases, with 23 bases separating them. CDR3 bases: TGCAGTGCTACCGTCCGGGACCCCGAGCGGGTGGATACGCAGTATTTT. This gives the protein CSATVRDPERVDTQYF.

This chain's CDR3 is CASSLGGTGVGYTF. The CDR3 DNA is TGTGCCAGCAGCTTGGGGGGGACAGGGGTCGGCTACACCTTC. The gene calls are TRBV5-6 and TRBJ1-2; 10 bases line up with TRBD1. From germline, CDR1 is SGHDT and CDR2 YYEEEE. The CDR3 has 14 amino acids. The trim removed 0 bases at V and 8 bases at J, leaving 4 bases unmatched.

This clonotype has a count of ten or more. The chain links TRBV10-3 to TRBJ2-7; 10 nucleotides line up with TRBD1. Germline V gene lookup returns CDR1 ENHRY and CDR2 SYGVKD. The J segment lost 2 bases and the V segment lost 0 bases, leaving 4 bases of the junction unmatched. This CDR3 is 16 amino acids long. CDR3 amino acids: CAISESRGTGAYEQYF. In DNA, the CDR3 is TGTGCCATCAGTGAGTCGAGGGGGACAGGGGCCTACGAGCAGTACTTC.

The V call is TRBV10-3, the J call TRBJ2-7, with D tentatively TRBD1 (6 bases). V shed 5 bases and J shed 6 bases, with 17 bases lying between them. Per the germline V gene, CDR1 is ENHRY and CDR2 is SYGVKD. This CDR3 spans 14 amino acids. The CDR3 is CAISPTTGFGEQYF. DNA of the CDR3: TGTGCCATCAGTCCGACGACAGGATTCGGCGAGCAGTACTTC.

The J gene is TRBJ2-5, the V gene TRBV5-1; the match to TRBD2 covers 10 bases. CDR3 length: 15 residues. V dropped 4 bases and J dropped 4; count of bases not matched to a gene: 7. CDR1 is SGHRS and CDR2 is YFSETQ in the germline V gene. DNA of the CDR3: TGCGCCAGCAGCGACGGCCTAGCGGGAGCAGAGACCCAGTACTTC. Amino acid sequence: CASSDGLAGAETQYF.

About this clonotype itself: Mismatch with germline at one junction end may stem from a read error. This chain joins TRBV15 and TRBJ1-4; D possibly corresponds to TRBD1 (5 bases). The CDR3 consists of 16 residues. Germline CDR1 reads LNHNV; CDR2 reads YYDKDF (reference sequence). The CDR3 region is CATSVSSGAGNEKLFF. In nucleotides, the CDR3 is TGTGCCACCAGCGTAAGTTCCGGGGCAGGGAATGAGAAACTGTTTTTT.

The DNA of the CDR3 is TGTGCCACCAGCAGAGATCTCGGACAGGGGGCGAACACCGGGGAGCTGTTTTTT. Protein product: CATSRDLGQGANTGELFF. V is TRBV15 and J is TRBJ2-2; TRBD1 matches 10 bases. In germline, CDR1 is LNHNV, CDR2 YYDKDF (reference sequence). The CDR3 is 18 residues long. Losses at the gene ends were 0 bases for V and 0 bases for J; bases not matched to a gene: 4.

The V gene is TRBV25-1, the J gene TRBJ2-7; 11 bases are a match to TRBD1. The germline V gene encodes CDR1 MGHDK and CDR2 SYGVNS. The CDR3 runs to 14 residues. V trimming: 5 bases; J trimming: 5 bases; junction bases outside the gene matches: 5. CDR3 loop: CASSWTGGWNEQYF. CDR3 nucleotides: TGTGCCAGCAGTTGGACAGGGGGCTGGAACGAGCAGTACTTC.

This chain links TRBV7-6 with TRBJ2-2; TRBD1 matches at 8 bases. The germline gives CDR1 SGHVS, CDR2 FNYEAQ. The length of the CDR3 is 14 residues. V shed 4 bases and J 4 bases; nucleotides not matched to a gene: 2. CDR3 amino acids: CASSSGQGTGELFF. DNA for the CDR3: TGTGCCAGCAGCTCCGGACAGGGCACCGGGGAGCTGTTTTTT. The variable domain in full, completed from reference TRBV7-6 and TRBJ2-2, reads GAGVSQSPRYKVTKRGQDVALRCDPISGHVSLYWYRQALGQGPEFLTYFNYEAQQDKSGLPNDRFSAERPEGSISTLTIQRTEQRDSAMYRCASSSGQGTGELFFGEGSRLTVL.

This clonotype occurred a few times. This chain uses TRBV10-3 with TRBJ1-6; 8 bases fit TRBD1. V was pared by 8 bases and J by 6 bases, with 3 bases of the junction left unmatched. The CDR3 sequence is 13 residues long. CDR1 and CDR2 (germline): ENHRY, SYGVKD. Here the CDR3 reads CAIAGQGNSPLHF. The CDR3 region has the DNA TGTGCCATCGCAGGACAGGGTAATTCACCCCTCCACTTT.

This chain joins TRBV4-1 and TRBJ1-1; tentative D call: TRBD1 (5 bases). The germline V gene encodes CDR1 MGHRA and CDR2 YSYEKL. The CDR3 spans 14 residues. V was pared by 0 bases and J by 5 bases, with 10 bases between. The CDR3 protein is CASSQDREGTEAFF. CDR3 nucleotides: TGCGCCAGCAGCCAAGACAGGGAGGGGACTGAAGCTTTCTTT.

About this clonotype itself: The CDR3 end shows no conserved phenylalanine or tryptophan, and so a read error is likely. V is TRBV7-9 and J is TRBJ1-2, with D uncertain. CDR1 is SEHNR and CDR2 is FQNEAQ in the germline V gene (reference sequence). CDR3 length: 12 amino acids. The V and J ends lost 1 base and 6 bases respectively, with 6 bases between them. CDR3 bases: TGTGCCAGCAGCTTAGAAGTCCATGGCTACACCTCC. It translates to CASSLEVHGYTS.

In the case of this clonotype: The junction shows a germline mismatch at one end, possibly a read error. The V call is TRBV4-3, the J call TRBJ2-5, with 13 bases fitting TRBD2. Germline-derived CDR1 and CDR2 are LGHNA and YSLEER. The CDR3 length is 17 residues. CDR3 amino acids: CASSQELAGGLGETQCF. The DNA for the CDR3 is TGCGCCAGCAGCCAAGAACTAGCGGGGGGGCTAGGAGAGACCCAGTGCTTC.